This T cell receptor (beta chain) was captured by sequencing in a study of cytomegalovirus exposure and HLA in healthy donors. Whole-study results and caveats: Fewer N-insertions than the approximately 610-donor mean were reportedly shown by an Asian-associated ancestry cluster in a later analysis. According to the study, around 160 TCR beta chains were cytomegalovirus-associated.

The PCR was carried out with 60 Vbeta primers and 13 Jbeta primers. Here immunoSEQ multiplex PCR was the method, and the copy in TCRdb shows in-frame clones only, minus some. The sample yields around 120,000 clones, over 75% seen once. Notes on this clone: The antigen is unknown.

The CDR3 totals 14 residues. Looked up from germline, CDR1 is MNHEY and CDR2 is SMNVEV (reference sequence). Trimming stripped 3 bases from V and 1 base from J, with 9 bases between. The chain links TRBV27 to TRBJ2-5; no reliable D call. Sequencing used PBMCs. This receptor was taken from a woman between 35 and 50 years old in good health and CMV-seropositive. CDR3 amino acids: CASSFSPSQETQYF. CDR3 nucleotides: TGTGCCAGCAGTTTTAGTCCAAGCCAAGAGACCCAGTACTTC.